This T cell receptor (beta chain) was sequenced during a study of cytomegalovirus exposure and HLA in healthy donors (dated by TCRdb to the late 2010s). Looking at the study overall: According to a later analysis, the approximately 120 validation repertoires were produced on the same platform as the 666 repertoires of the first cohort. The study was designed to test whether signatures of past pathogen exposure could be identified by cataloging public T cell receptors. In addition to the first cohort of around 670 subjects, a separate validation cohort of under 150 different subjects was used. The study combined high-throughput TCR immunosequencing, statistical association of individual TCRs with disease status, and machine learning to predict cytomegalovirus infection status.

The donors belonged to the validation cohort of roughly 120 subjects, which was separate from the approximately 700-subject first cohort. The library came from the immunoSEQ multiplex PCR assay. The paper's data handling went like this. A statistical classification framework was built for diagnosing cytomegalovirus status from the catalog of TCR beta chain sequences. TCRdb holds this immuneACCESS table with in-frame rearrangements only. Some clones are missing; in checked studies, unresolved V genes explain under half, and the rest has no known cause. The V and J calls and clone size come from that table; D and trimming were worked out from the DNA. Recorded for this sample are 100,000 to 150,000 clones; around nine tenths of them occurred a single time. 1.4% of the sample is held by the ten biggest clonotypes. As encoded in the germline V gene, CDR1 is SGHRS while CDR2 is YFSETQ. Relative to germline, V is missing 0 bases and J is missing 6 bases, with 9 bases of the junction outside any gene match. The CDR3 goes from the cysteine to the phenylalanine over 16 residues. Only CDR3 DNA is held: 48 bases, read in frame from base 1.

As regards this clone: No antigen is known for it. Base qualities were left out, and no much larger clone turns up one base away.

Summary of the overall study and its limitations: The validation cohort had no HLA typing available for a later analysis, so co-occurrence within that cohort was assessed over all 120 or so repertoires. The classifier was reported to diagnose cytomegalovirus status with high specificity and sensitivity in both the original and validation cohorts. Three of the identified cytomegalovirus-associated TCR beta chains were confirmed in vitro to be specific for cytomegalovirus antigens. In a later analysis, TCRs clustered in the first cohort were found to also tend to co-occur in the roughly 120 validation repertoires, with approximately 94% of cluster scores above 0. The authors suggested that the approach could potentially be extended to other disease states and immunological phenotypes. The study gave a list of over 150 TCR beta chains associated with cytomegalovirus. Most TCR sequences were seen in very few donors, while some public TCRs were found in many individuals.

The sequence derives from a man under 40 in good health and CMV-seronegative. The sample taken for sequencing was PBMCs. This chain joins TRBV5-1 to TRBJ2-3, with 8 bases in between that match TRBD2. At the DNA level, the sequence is TGCGCCAGCAGCTTGGTCGCCGGACTAGCTGCCGATACGCAGTATTTT. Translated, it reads CASSLVAGLAADTQYF.